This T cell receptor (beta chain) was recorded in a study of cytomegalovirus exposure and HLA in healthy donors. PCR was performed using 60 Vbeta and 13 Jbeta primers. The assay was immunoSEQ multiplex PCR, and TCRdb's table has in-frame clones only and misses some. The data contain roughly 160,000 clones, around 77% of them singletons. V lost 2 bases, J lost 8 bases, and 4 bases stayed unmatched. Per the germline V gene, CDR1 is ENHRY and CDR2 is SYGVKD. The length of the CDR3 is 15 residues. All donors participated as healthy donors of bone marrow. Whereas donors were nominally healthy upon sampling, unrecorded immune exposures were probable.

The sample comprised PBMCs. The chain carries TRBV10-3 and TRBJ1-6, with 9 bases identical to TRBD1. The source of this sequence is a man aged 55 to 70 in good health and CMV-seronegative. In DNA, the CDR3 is TGTGCCATCAGTGAGGGGACAGGGTGGCATTCACCCCTCCACTTT. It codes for CAISEGTGWHSPLHF.